This TCR beta chain emerged from a study of T cell repertoires in cytomegalovirus infection. Study in general: CMV infection plus the matching HLA type was flagged by public TCR beta signatures.

This CDR3 spans 16 amino acids. V lost 5 bases and J lost 2; bases outside the gene matches: 8. From germline, CDR1 is SGHVT and CDR2 SQSDAQ. Notes on the study in general: There were HLA-C-restricted CMV-specific TCR beta clonotypes dominating the ex vivo response. The cumulative frequency of public TCR beta families identified carriers of CMV plus the relevant HLA.

Worth noting for this clonotype: The antigen is not known.

Each CDR3 protein is one row after TCRdb ran MiXCR on the reads. The table has roughly 500,000 distinct CDR3 sequences, about 42% seen once. The sequenced sample was cultured PBMCs, obtained from culture after CMV antigen stimulation. The source of this sequence is a human donor in good health (CMV status not recorded). Some clones in this sample may be carry-over from other donors' samples. This chain connects TRBV7-4 to TRBJ2-5; 10 nucleotides align to TRBD2. The CDR3 DNA sequence: TGTGCCAGCAGCCCCCATGGTAGCGGGAGGCAAGAGACCCAGTACTTC. Encoded protein: CASSPHGSGRQETQYF.